A single sample is the source of the 4 T cell receptor beta chains below, sequenced in a study of synovial regulatory T cells in juvenile arthritis. The protocol was immunoSEQ multiplex PCR, while the TCRdb copy is restricted to in-frame clones and leaves out a portion. The table lists fewer than 9,000 clones, with around 1.7% in the top ten. The sequenced sample consisted of Treg cells from blood. The subset was: remaining (HLA-DR-negative) circulating blood Treg cells. These receptors all come from a donor aged 2-29 years with juvenile idiopathic arthritis.

This sequence joins TRBV5-1 and TRBJ1-1; with no DNA, the TCRdb D assignment of TRBD1 cannot be verified. The CDR3 is 15 amino acids. No DNA is listed. The germline V gene encodes CDR1 SGHRS and CDR2 YFSETQ. The CDR3 loop is CASSLGGTTNTEAFF.

This rearrangement joins TRBV19 to TRBJ2-7; TCRdb selects TRBD1, and the lack of DNA leaves this call unchecked. The germline V gene encodes CDR1 LNHDA and CDR2 SQIVND (reference sequence). The CDR3 extends over 17 amino acids. Only the protein is on record. CDR3 sequence: CASSRTGGFTLRSEQYF.

This chain links TRBV5-8 with TRBJ2-2; no DNA is available, so the TRBD2 call from TCRdb remains unchecked. This CDR3 spans 15 amino acids. No DNA has been recorded. Germline CDR1 is SGHTS and CDR2 is YDEGEE. This chain's CDR3 is CASSLWMSGPGELFF.

The rearrangement joins TRBV5-6 to TRBJ2-5; TCRdb designates TRBD2, a call that cannot be tested without DNA. Per germline, CDR1 SGHDT and CDR2 YYEEEE. The CDR3 is 16 amino acids. No DNA is listed. The CDR3 here is CASSFSWDWYQETQYF.